This T cell receptor (beta chain) came from a study of cytomegalovirus exposure and HLA in healthy donors. The CDR3 is made up of 17 amino acids. CDR1 is SEHNR, CDR2 FQNEAQ, per germline (reference sequence). The PCR ran on 60 Vbeta and 13 Jbeta primers. This table comes from immunoSEQ multiplex PCR, and its TCRdb copy is limited to in-frame clones, with some not included. The data show around 120,000 clones, with 81% seen just once and about 3.9% held by the top ten. Of note for this clone: One junction end disagrees with the germline gene, perhaps due to a read error.

The sample consisted of PBMCs. V is TRBV7-9 and J is TRBJ2-5, with 12 bases identical to TRBD2. This receptor was taken from a woman aged 25 to 45 in good health and CMV-seronegative. CDR3 amino acids: CSSSSRRPSGGVETQYF. DNA for the CDR3: TGTTCCAGCAGCTCCAGGAGGCCTAGCGGGGGGGTAGAGACCCAGTACTTC.